This record covers a single TCR beta chain. What it binds is unknown. A junction boundary mismatches the germline segment, possibly from a read error. TCRdb re-analysed the reads in MiXCR, keeping a single row per CDR3 protein. The sample lists a few hundred thousand distinct CDR3 sequences; more than 8% were seen once. The CDR3 consists of 19 residues. The germline V gene has CDR1 MNHNY and CDR2 SVGAGI (reference sequence). This entry is derived from a study of T cell repertoires in cytomegalovirus infection. The wider study: An indication of both CMV infection and matching HLA type came from public TCR beta signatures. Study conclusions and caveats: The ex vivo response was dominated by HLA-C-restricted CMV-specific TCR beta clonotypes. Cumulated frequencies of public TCR beta families served to identify carriers of CMV plus the relevant HLA.

Sequencing input: PBMCs. This TCR was recovered from a human donor in good health (CMV status not recorded). Some clones in this sample may be carry-over from other donors' samples. The chain has TRBV6-6 and TRBJ1-3; D remains unclear. The CDR3 here is CASSPTRAGGSVSGNTLYF. CDR3 sequence (DNA): TGTGCCAGCAGCCCCACTCGGGCAGGCGGCTCCGTCTCTGGAAACACCTTATATTTT.